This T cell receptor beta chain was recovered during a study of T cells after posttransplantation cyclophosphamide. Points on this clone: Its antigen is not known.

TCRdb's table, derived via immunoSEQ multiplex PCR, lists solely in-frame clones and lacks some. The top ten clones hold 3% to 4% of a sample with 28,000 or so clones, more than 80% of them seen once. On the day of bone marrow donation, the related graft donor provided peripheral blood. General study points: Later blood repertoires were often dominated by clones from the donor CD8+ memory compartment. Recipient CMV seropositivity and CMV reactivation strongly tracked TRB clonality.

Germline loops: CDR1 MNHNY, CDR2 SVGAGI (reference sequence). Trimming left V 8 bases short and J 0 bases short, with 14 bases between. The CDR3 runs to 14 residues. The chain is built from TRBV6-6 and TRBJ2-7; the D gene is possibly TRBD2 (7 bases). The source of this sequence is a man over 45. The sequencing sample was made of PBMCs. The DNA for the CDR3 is TGTGCCAGCGGCTTTGGGGGGGCCTCCTACGAGCAGTACTTC. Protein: CASGFGGASYEQYF.